The rows below give T cell receptor beta chains drawn from one sample of a study of blood T cell repertoires in COVID-19. TCRdb's copy holds only in-frame clones and misses some; the assay was immunoSEQ multiplex PCR. The table records 150,000 to 200,000 clones, around four fifths of them present only once. The specimen sequenced was peripheral blood. The source of these receptors is an elderly woman with acute or convalescent COVID-19. Each CDR3 is given with its conserved first and last residue. The D gene is left open where the match is weak. Only some rows state a clone size, as once, few, many or a class for expanded clones.

NA,TRBJ1-4,TRBV18,once,TGTGCCAGCTCACCCAGCGGGGGCGGAGAAAAACTGTTTTTT,CASSPSGGGEKLFF
TRBD1,TRBJ2-7,TRBV7-9,NA,TGTGCCAGCAGCGAGGACAGGGTATTCGCCTACGAGCAGTACTTC,CASSEDRVFAYEQYF
NA,TRBJ1-1,TRBV2,few,TGTGCCAGCGCCGCGGGGGGCACTGAAGCTTTCTTT,CASAAGGTEAFF
NA,TRBJ1-2,TRBV6-6,NA,TGTGCCAGCAGTTTCTCGGACAGCTCTTATGGCTACACCTTC,CASSFSDSSYGYTF
TRBD1,TRBJ1-6,TRBV7-9,few,TGTGCCAGCAGCCCAAGCCAGGGGGCTGACGGTTCACCCCTCCACTTT,CASSPSQGADGSPLHF
NA,TRBJ2-7,TRBV6-5,NA,TGTGCCAGCAGCTCCTTACAGGGAGGGTACGAGCAGTACTTC,CASSSLQGGYEQYF
TRBD1,TRBJ1-1,TRBV5-1,NA,TGCGCCAGCAGCCCCGGGACAGGGGACACTGAAGCTTTCTTT,CASSPGTGDTEAFF
NA,TRBJ1-1,TRBV4-3,NA,TGCGCCAGCAGCCAAGATCCCACGGGAAACACTGAAGCTTTCTTT,CASSQDPTGNTEAFF
TRBD2,TRBJ2-2,TRBV5-6,few,TGTGCCAGCAGCTTGGAACTAGCGGAGAAGGGCGGGGAGCTGTTTTTT,CASSLELAEKGGELFF
TRBD2,TRBJ2-2,TRBV5-1,NA,TGCGCCAGCAGCTCCAGACGGGGACTAGCGGGAGTGAACACCGGGGAGCTGTTTTTT,CASSSRRGLAGVNTGELFF
NA,TRBJ2-2,TRBV27,NA,TGTGCCAGCAGTTTATTCCCTTTGAACACCGGGGAGCTGTTTTTT,CASSLFPLNTGELFF
NA,TRBJ1-1,TRBV11-3,NA,TGTGCCAGCAGCTTATCAGGGTCCACTGAAGCTTTCTTT,CASSLSGSTEAFF
TRBD1,TRBJ1-1,TRBV29-1,NA,TGCAGCGCCGTCCGGACAGGGATCACTGAAGCTTTCTTT,CSAVRTGITEAFF
NA,TRBJ1-1,TRBV5-1,few,TGCGCCAGCAGCTCCCAGGGGAACACTGAAGCTTTCTTT,CASSSQGNTEAFF
NA,TRBJ1-3,TRBV9,NA,TGTGCCAGCAGCACTAAGCCCGGAAACACCATATATTTT,CASSTKPGNTIYF
NA,TRBJ1-5,TRBV5-1,NA,TGCGCCAGCAGCTTGTCAGGGGCTAACAATCAGCCCCAGCATTTT,CASSLSGANNQPQHF
NA,TRBJ2-1,TRBV30,NA,TGTGCCTGGACCTTGGACAGTCAAAATGAGCAGTTCTTC,CAWTLDSQNEQFF
TRBD2,TRBJ2-7,TRBV6-5,NA,TGTGCCAGCAGTTCCGCGGGACTAGCGGGATACGAGCAGTACTTC,CASSSAGLAGYEQYF
NA,TRBJ1-2,TRBV6-5,few,TGTGCCAGCAGTCCCCTTTATCAGGAACTTTATGGCTACACCTTC,CASSPLYQELYGYTF
TRBD2,TRBJ2-7,TRBV13,NA,TGTGCCAGCAGCTCTAGCGGGAGTGGCTACGAGCAGTACTTC,CASSSSGSGYEQYF
NA,TRBJ1-5,TRBV19,NA,TGTGCCAGTAGTATAGGGGGAGGGCTGTTCAATCAGCCCCAGCATTTT,CASSIGGGLFNQPQHF
TRBD2,TRBJ2-2,TRBV11-2,NA,TGTGCCAGCAGCTTAGACCGGACTAGCGGGACGAACACCGGGGAGCTGTTTTTT,CASSLDRTSGTNTGELFF
TRBD2,TRBJ2-1,TRBV3-1/TRBV3-2,NA,TGTGCCAGCAGCCTCCCTCGGGCTAGCGGGAATGAGCAGTTCTTC,CASSLPRASGNEQFF
TRBD2,TRBJ2-7,TRBV7-9,NA,TGTGCCAGCAGCCCCGGACTAGGAAACGAGCAGTACTTC,CASSPGLGNEQYF
NA,TRBJ2-3,TRBV19,NA,TGTGCCAGTAGTAGTGTAAGCACAGATACGCAGTATTTT,CASSSVSTDTQYF
NA,TRBJ2-7,TRBV20-1,NA,TGCAGTTACCCTCAGGGCTACGAGCAGTACTTC,CSYPQGYEQYF
NA,TRBJ2-3,TRBV6-2/TRBV6-3,NA,TGTGCCAGCAGCTTAGGGAGGTGGAGCACAGATACGCAGTATTTT,CASSLGRWSTDTQYF
TRBD2,TRBJ2-3,TRBV15,few,TGTGCCACCAGCAGAGGGAATAGCGGGAGTACAGATACGCAGTATTTT,CATSRGNSGSTDTQYF
TRBD1,TRBJ1-4,TRBV18,NA,TGTGCCAGCTCACGGCTTTCTCAGGGGGCACAGAGGGAAAAACTGTTTTTT,CASSRLSQGAQREKLFF
TRBD1,TRBJ1-5,TRBV5-1,NA,TGCGCCAGCAGCCTGGGACAGGGTGCTGGGCCCCAGCATTTT,CASSLGQGAGPQHF
NA,TRBJ1-4,TRBV27,NA,TGTGCCAGCAGCGGAGTCGCAACTAATGAAAAACTGTTTTTT,CASSGVATNEKLFF
NA,TRBJ1-2,TRBV11-2,NA,TGTGCCAGCAGCTTAGATCAGGGAGGAGAATGGGGTGGCTACACCTTC,CASSLDQGGEWGGYTF
NA,TRBJ1-1,TRBV25-1,NA,TGTGCCAGCTCGACAGGAATGAACACTGAAGCTTTCTTT,CASSTGMNTEAFF
TRBD2,TRBJ2-7,TRBV6-5,NA,TGTGCCAGCAGCCGGGGCGGGAGGGACTACGAGCAGTACTTC,CASSRGGRDYEQYF
TRBD2,TRBJ2-5,TRBV6-7,NA,TGTGCCAGCAGCCCTTGGACTAGCGGGACCCCAGAGACCCAGTACTTC,CASSPWTSGTPETQYF
TRBD2,TRBJ2-1,TRBV5-4,NA,TGTGCCAGCAGCTTGGGGCTAGCGGGGGTGGGTGAGGATGAGCAGTTCTTC,CASSLGLAGVGEDEQFF
NA,TRBJ2-2,TRBV5-1,NA,TGCGCCAGTGTGAGAGGGCAGGTGGGCACCGGGGAGCTGTTTTTT,CASVRGQVGTGELFF
TRBD1,TRBJ1-2,TRBV19,once,TGTGCCAGTAGTCGACGGGACAGACTCAACTATGGCTACACCTTC,CASSRRDRLNYGYTF
TRBD2,TRBJ2-7,TRBV7-2,once,TGTGCCAGCAGCCCCCGACTAGCGGGAGGACCCTACGAGCAGTACTTC,CASSPRLAGGPYEQYF
TRBD2,TRBJ2-1,TRBV10-3,NA,TGTGCCACTTCCAGATTAGCGGGATCCTACAATGAGCAGTTCTTC,CATSRLAGSYNEQFF
TRBD2,TRBJ2-3,TRBV6-1,few,TGTGCCAGCAGTGAGACTAGCGGGAGAGATACGCAGTATTTT,CASSETSGRDTQYF
NA,TRBJ1-2,TRBV12-1,NA,TGTGCCAGCAGCTTAGGACAGGCTGCTGGCTACACCTTC,CASSLGQAAGYTF
NA,TRBJ1-2,TRBV20-1,NA,TGCAGTGCTAGTGAATTAGGGAGCGTGAGGGACTATGGCTACACCTTC,CSASELGSVRDYGYTF
TRBD2,TRBJ2-2,TRBV4-2,medium-sized,TGTGCCAGCAGCCTCACTCCTAGCGGGAGTATGGGCGGGGAGCTGTTTTTT,CASSLTPSGSMGGELFF
NA,TRBJ2-3,TRBV5-1,NA,TGCGCCAGCACCCAAAATTTTCAGAGCACAGATACGCAGTATTTT,CASTQNFQSTDTQYF
NA,TRBJ2-1,TRBV19,NA,TGTGCCAGTAGTATCTGGGCAGCAGATGAGCAGTTCTTC,CASSIWAADEQFF
TRBD1,TRBJ2-5,TRBV7-6,NA,TGTGCCAGCAGCTTTCGTCAGGGGGCGAGTGTGGTACAGGGAGAGACCCAGTACTTC,CASSFRQGASVVQGETQYF
NA,TRBJ2-7,TRBV5-1,few,TGCGCCAGCTGGGACTGTCCCTTC,CASWDCPF
NA,TRBJ1-1,TRBV27,NA,TGTGCCAGCAGTACCCGCAGGGGGAACACTGAAGCTTTCTTT,CASSTRRGNTEAFF
NA,TRBJ2-1,TRBV24-1,NA,TGTGCCACCAGTGACTCTAGGACAGTCTACAATGAGCAGTTCTTC,CATSDSRTVYNEQFF